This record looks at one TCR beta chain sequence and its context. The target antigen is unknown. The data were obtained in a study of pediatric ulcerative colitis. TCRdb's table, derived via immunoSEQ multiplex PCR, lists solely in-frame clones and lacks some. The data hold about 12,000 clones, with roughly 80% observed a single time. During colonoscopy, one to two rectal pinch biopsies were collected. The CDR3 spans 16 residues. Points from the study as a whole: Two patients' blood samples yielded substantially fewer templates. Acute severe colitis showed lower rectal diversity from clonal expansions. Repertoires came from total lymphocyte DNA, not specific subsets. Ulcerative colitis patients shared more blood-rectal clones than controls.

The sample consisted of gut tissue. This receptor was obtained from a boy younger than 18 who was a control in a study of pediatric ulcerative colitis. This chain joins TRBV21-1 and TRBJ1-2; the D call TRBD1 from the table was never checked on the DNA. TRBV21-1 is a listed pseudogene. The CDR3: CASSKEREDMPSSYTF. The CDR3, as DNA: TGTGCCAGCAGCAAAGAACGAGAGGACATGCCCTCCAGCTACACCTTC.